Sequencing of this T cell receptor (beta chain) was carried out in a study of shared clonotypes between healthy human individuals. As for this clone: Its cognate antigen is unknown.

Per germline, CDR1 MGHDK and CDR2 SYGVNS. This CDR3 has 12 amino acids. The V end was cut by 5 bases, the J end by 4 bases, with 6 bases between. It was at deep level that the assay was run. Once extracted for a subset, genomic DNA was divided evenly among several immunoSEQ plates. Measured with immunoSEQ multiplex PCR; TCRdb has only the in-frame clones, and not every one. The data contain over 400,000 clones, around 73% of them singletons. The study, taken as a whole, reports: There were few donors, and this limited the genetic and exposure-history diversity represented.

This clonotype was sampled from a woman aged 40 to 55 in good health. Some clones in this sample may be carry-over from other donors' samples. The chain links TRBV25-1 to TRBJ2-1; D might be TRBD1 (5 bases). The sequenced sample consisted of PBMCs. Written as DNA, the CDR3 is TGTGCCAGCAGTTACAGGTACAATGAGCAGTTCTTC. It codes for CASSYRYNEQFF.